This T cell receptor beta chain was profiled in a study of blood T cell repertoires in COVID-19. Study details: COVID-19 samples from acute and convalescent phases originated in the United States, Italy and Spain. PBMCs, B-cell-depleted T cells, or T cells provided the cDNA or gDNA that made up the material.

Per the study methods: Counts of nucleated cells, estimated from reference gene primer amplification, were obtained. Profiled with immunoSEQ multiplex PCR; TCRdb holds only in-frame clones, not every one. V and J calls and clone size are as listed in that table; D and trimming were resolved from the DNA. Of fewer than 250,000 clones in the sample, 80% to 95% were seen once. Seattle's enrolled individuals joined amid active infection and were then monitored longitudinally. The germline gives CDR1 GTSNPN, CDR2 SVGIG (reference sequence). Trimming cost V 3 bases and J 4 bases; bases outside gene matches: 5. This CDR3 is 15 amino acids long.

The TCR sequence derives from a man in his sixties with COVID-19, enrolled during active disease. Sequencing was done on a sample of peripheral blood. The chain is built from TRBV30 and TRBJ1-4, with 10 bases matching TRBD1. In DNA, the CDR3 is TGTGCCTGGAGCGAGGGACAGGGGAATAATGAAAAACTGTTTTTT. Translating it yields CAWSEGQGNNEKLFF.